The T cell receptor beta chain under discussion was sequenced for a study of Ad26.COV2.S vaccination and SARS-CoV-2 variants listed by TCRdb under 2021. For context, the study as a whole: Donors in the vaccine arm were drawn from COV1001, a phase I-IIa trial of Ad26.COV2.S in healthy adults that was multicentre, randomized, double-blind and placebo-controlled. Ad26.COV2.S was administered intramuscularly at a dose of 5x10^10 or 1x10^11 viral particles, either as one shot or as two shots given 56 days apart. TCRbeta repertoire sequencing served as the tool for gauging how specific and how broad the SARS-CoV-2-reactive T cell receptors were following Ad26.COV2.S vaccination. A total of around 32 samples were included in the TCR-sequenced set, comprising around 19 Ad26.COV2.S vaccine recipients, 5 placebo recipients and 8 SARS-CoV-2 convalescent individuals. Participants in the trial were split at random into five groups of five each, receiving low-dose or high-dose Ad26.COV2.S once or twice, or else placebo on both occasions. Investigators remained blinded to trial group allocation during experiments and outcome assessment. The investigation overall reported the following: Substantial breadth of spike-specific CD8+ and CD4+ T cell responses was reported after vaccination. The study was not powered to compare responses between vaccine doses or regimens. Vaccine and placebo recipients had comparable non-spike TCR breadth, which fits with the vaccine containing only spike. According to the authors, total T cell responses may have been underestimated by the TCR breadth and depth analyses. Ad26.COV2.S recipients had higher spike-specific TCR breadth than placebo recipients (P = 0.0014).

This clone was detected only a few times. No cognate antigen has been identified for it. The sample holds no much larger clone one base away, and base qualities are not on file. The immunoSEQ Assay was the method used to sequence TCRbeta CDR3 regions. After extraction, genomic DNA underwent amplification by bias-controlled multiplex PCR, followed by high-throughput sequencing. As for how the authors treated the data: To quantify the absolute abundance of every unique TCRbeta CDR3 region, sequences were collapsed and filtered. Usable DNA was measured by amplifying reference genes present in all nucleated cells, and TCRbeta template counts were normalized to that usable DNA to estimate T cell fraction. Repertoire TCRs were annotated as SARS-CoV-2-specific when V gene, CDR3 amino acid sequence and J gene were exactly matched to a known reactive TCR set. The reference SARS-CoV-2 TCR set came from MIRA and was filtered for enrichment in COVID-19-positive ImmuneCODE repertoires, removing public or cross-reactive TCRs. Drawing on the MIRA antigens, annotated TCRs were analysed further at the level of specific ORF or position within ORF. Depth was the summed frequency of annotated unique rearrangements, while breadth was defined as annotated unique rearrangements over total unique productive rearrangements. TCR breadth was compared between groups using two-sided Wilcoxon rank-sum tests. TCRdb limited this immuneACCESS table to in-frame rearrangements with V and J called. A share of clones is missing; checked studies link under half to unresolved V genes, and the rest is unexplained. The V and J calls and clone size are taken from that table; D and trimming were inferred from the DNA. The sample table contains hundreds of thousands of clones; only one count was recorded for around 87% of them. 3% to 4% of the sample is in the top ten clones.

Taken from cysteine to phenylalanine, the CDR3 has 15 residues. The DNA shown is the 45-base CDR3, in frame from base 1. Taken from the germline V gene (reference sequence), the CDR1 and CDR2 loops are MNHNY and SVGAGI. Trimming at the junction amounts to 6 bases on V and 3 bases on J, and the germline ends lie 14 bases apart. The sample's treatment or condition, from its label and the paper: some 20 received Ad26.COV2.S at low or high dose, single or two shots; 5 received placebo; per-sample allocation not given. Repertoires of vaccine and placebo recipients were sequenced from samples taken on day 63 after the first injection. In Cohort 1b, around 23 adults aged 18-55 years were enrolled at a single site in Boston, USA, between 29 July and 7 August 2020. Ad26.COV2.S was a replication-incompetent adenovirus type 26 vector expressing a prefusion-stabilized SARS-CoV-2 spike protein from the original Wuhan strain.

This receptor was identified in a person between 18 and 65 years old who received the Ad26.COV2.S COVID-19 vaccine or a placebo. Recombination connected TRBV6-6 to TRBJ2-2; TRBD2 is a possible D gene, resting on 5 matching bases. Sequenced here: peripheral blood, sampled in a trial of Ad26.COV2.S vaccine versus placebo. The CDR3 corresponds to CASRETGLDTGELFF. The DNA sequence reads TGTGCCAGCAGGGAGACCGGACTGGACACCGGGGAGCTGTTTTTT.